The text below deals with one T cell receptor (beta chain). Antigen unknown. This sample is drawn from a study of PD-1 blockade in classical Hodgkin lymphoma. Study-level findings and limits: Significant TCR diversity gains by C4D1 occurred in CD4+ but not CD8+ cells.

Using immunoSEQ multiplex PCR, the repertoire was profiled, and TCRdb retains in-frame clones only, with some absent. The sample holds about 98,000 clones, around 90% seen once. This CDR3 comprises 15 residues. Germline assignment: CDR1 LGHNA and CDR2 YNFKEQ. Trimming cost V 3 bases and J 5 bases, with 17 bases left between them. Every one of the patients relapsed after autologous stem cell transplantation (brentuximab vedotin exposure was variable). The TCR sequence derives from a human donor with classical Hodgkin lymphoma. The sequencing used peripheral blood mononuclear cells (PBMCs), collected at baseline. The chain uses TRBV4-2 and TRBJ2-7, with TRBD2 as a possible D gene (6 bases). The CDR3 here is CASSHRTSSDHEQYF. The CDR3 coding sequence is TGTGCCAGCAGCCATCGCACTAGCAGTGATCACGAGCAGTACTTC.